This TCR beta chain is from a study of cytomegalovirus exposure and HLA in healthy donors. Whole-study findings and limits: Compared with the approximately 680-donor mean, an Asian-associated ancestry cluster reportedly had fewer N-insertions, according to a later analysis.

60 Vbeta and 13 Jbeta primers were used in PCR. Profiled with immunoSEQ multiplex PCR; TCRdb holds only in-frame clones, not every one. Among 170,000 or so clones listed, roughly 80% were seen once. A note on this clone: No antigen is known for it.

Sequenced: PBMCs. The sequence came from a woman between 50 and 59 years old in good health and CMV-seropositive.

CDR3 bases: TGTGCCAGCAGTTCTCGACGCCTAGCTTTGGAGACCCAGTACTTC. Its protein product is CASSSRRLALETQYF. This chain connects TRBV27 to TRBJ2-5, with D possibly being TRBD2 (5 bases). CDR3 length: 15 amino acids. Germline values: CDR1 MNHEY, CDR2 SMNVEV (reference sequence). The V end lost 4 bases, the J end lost 5 bases, and 17 bases lay between the germline ends.